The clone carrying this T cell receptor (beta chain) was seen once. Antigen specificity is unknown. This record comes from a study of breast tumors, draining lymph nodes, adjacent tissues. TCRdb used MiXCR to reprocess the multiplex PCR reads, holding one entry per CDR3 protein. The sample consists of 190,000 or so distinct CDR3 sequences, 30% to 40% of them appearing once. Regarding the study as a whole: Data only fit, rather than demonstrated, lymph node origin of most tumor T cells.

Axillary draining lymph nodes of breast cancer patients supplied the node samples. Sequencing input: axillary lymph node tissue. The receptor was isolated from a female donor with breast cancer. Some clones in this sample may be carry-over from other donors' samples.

This CDR3 reads CSVDPYQTSGGAISSYNEQFF. The CDR3 coding sequence is TGCAGCGTTGACCCTTACCAGACTAGCGGGGGGGCTATTAGCTCCTACAATGAGCAGTTCTTC. The chain links TRBV29-1 to TRBJ2-1; 14 bases map to TRBD2. Germline V lookup: CDR1 SQVTM, CDR2 ANQGSEA. The CDR3 totals 21 residues. Trimming cost V 3 bases and J 0 bases; bases outside gene matches: 16.